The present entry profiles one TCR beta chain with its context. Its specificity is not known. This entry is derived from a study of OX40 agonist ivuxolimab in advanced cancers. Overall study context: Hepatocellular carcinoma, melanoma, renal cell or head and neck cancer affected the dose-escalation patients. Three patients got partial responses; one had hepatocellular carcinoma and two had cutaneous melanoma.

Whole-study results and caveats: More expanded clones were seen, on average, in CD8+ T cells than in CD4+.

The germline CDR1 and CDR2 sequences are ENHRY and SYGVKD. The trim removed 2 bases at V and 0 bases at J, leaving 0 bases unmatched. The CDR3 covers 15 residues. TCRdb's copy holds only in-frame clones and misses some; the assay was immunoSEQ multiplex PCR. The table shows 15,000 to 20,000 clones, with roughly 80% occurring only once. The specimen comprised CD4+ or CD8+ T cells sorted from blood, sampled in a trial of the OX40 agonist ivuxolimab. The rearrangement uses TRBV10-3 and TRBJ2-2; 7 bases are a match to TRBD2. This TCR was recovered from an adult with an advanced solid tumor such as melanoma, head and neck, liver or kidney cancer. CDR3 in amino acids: CAISETSANTGELFF. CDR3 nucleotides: TGTGCCATCAGTGAGACTAGCGCGAACACCGGGGAGCTGTTTTTT.